The TCR beta chain under discussion was sequenced for a study of human T cells and chemical hapten exposure. Study overall: The upper back received 0.01% DPC by patch testing, with results read at 6 days. Study-level points and caveats: Compared with pre-sensitization or healthy control sets, expanded TCRs clustered more.

Germline CDR1 and CDR2: MNHNY and SVGAGI (reference sequence). CDR3 length: 18 amino acids. The V and J ends lost 6 bases and 0 bases respectively, with 18 bases between them. This sample's time point: patch test 1, 2 weeks after DPC sensitization. Stated treatment: therapeutic diphenylcyclopropenone sensitization with weekly scalp DPC. This clonotype was seen only a few times. The antigen remains undetermined. MiXCR was run by TCRdb on the RACE reads, yielding one entry per CDR3 protein. The table records 84,000 or so distinct CDR3 sequences, about 10% of them present only once. The chain uses TRBV6-6 and TRBJ2-6; D tentatively fits TRBD1 or TRBD2 (5 bases each). The sequencing used whole blood, collected in connection with sensitization to the hapten diphenylcyclopropenone (DPC). This clonotype originated in a man in his forties with alopecia areata. Some clones in this sample may be carry-over from other donors' samples. DNA of the CDR3: TGTGCCAGCAGCAATCCGGGACGGGATGACTCTGGGGCCAACGTCCTGACTTTC. Translating gives CASSNPGRDDSGANVLTF.